Described below is a single T cell receptor (beta chain) sequence and its context. Assay: immunoSEQ multiplex PCR; the TCRdb copy retains only in-frame clones and omits some. The sample contains roughly 90,000 clones, roughly 79% of which appear only once. Each patient relapsed following autologous stem cell transplantation, and prior brentuximab vedotin exposure differed. This sample was included in a study of PD-1 blockade in classical Hodgkin lymphoma. The CDR3 is 12 amino acids. CDR1 and CDR2 (germline): SGHTA, FQGNSA. V lost 6 bases to trimming and J lost 7 bases, with 10 bases between them. This chain joins TRBV7-2 and TRBJ2-1; D is undetermined. The source material was peripheral blood mononuclear cells (PBMCs), sampled before the second cycle of nivolumab. The source of this sequence is a human donor with classical Hodgkin lymphoma. The DNA for the CDR3 is TGTGCCAGCAGTCCCGCGAGGAATGAGCAGTTCTTC. Translating it yields CASSPARNEQFF.